This entry lists 29 T cell receptor beta chains sequenced from one sample in a study of T cell repertoires in cytomegalovirus infection. TCRdb re-called the reads with MiXCR, one entry per CDR3 protein. The sample lists 510,000 or so distinct CDR3 sequences, approximately 26% occurring once. The specimen was PBMCs. These receptors were taken from a human donor in good health (CMV status not recorded). Some clones in this sample may be carry-over from other donors' samples.

This clonotype was observed a handful of times. J is TRBJ1-2 and V is TRBV7-2; D might be TRBD1 (6 bases). The CDR3 spans 16 residues. In germline, CDR1 is SGHTA, CDR2 FQGNSA. V lost 8 bases and J 10 bases, leaving 29 bases between the germline ends. CDR3 region: CASSYHSRDKEEIYTF. The DNA of the CDR3 is TGTGCCAGCTCATATCATAGTAGGGACAAGGAAGAGATCTACACCTTC.

V gene TRBV14 combines with J gene TRBJ2-7, with D perhaps assigned TRBD1 or TRBD2 (5 bases each). Germline CDR1 is SGHDN and CDR2 is FVKESK. CDR3 length equals 14 residues. Trimming took 2 bases from V and 2 from J, leaving 10 bases between them. For the CDR3, the DNA is TGTGCCAGCAGCCAAAACCCGGGACCCTACGAGCAGTACTTC. This encodes CASSQNPGPYEQYF.

The chain recombines TRBV11-3 with TRBJ1-5; D call uncertain. Germline loops: CDR1 SGHNT, CDR2 YENEEA. Trimming stripped 5 bases from V and 1 base from J, with 12 bases between. This CDR3 is 15 amino acids long. The CDR3 DNA is TGTGCCAGCAGCCCAATTCGATGGAGCAATCAGCCCCAGCATTTT. This encodes CASSPIRWSNQPQHF.

This clonotype was seen just once. The chain joins TRBV19 to TRBJ2-5; 10 bases are a match to TRBD2. The CDR3 runs 16 residues. The V gene's germline CDR1 is LNHDA and CDR2 SQIVND (reference sequence). The junction had 11 bases not matched to a gene; V was cut back by 5 bases and J by 5 bases. The CDR3, as DNA: TGTGCCAGTAGTTTACTAGCGGGAAAAGTAGGGGAGACCCAGTACTTC. Amino acids: CASSLLAGKVGETQYF.

This clonotype was counted many times. The CDR3 here is CASSLMTSGSPETQYF. DNA for the CDR3: TGTGCCAGCAGCTTAATGACTAGCGGGAGTCCAGAGACCCAGTACTTC. The rearrangement joins TRBV7-9 to TRBJ2-5; the match to TRBD2 covers 12 bases. V shed 2 bases, J shed 4 bases, and the junction held 5 bases outside the gene matches. This CDR3 region has 16 residues. The V gene's germline CDR1 is SEHNR and CDR2 FQNEAQ (reference sequence).

This clonotype was observed a few times. The chain recombines TRBV29-1 with TRBJ1-1; D not resolved. V was clipped by 5 bases and J by 5 bases, with 12 bases between them. The CDR3 has 12 residues. Germline values: CDR1 SQVTM, CDR2 ANQGSEA. The CDR3 DNA reads TGCAGCGTTTGGGAGGGCGGTACTGAAGCTTTCTTT. Translation gives CSVWEGGTEAFF.

This clonotype was seen only a few times. The V and J genes are TRBV7-9 and TRBJ2-7; a possible D gene is TRBD2 (6 bases). The CDR3 sequence is 14 residues long. V dropped 7 bases and J dropped 4 bases, with 17 bases sitting between them. Germline V gene lookup returns CDR1 SEHNR and CDR2 FQNEAQ (reference sequence). The CDR3 protein is CASTSPGSRYEQYF. The CDR3 region has the DNA TGTGCCAGCACCTCCCCCGGGAGCAGGTACGAGCAGTACTTC.

The chain combines TRBV10-3 with TRBJ2-5, with D tentatively TRBD2 (6 bases). This CDR3 contains 15 residues. Germline V gene sequence: CDR1 ENHRY, CDR2 SYGVKD. V gave up 10 bases and J gave up 7 bases, with 25 bases separating them. The chain's CDR3 is CATPRASAVCWTQYF. The CDR3 coding sequence is TGTGCCACCCCCCGGGCTAGCGCGGTTTGTTGGACCCAGTACTTC.

This clonotype occurred many times. In DNA form, the CDR3 reads TGTGCCAGCAGCTTAGTCACAGGGAAGGAGACCCAGTACTTC. Translating gives CASSLVTGKETQYF. This chain uses TRBV7-2 with TRBJ2-5; D possibly corresponds to TRBD1 (6 bases). Germline CDR1 reads SGHTA; CDR2 reads FQGNSA. This CDR3 is 14 amino acids long. Trimming pared 1 base from V and 5 bases from J, leaving 11 bases between.

The DNA of the CDR3 is TGTGCCAGCAGCTTAGTTTGGCAGGGTACTGAAGCTTTCTTT. It codes for CASSLVWQGTEAFF. The V gene is TRBV7-2, the J gene TRBJ1-1, with D tentatively TRBD1 (5 bases). The V end lost 1 base, the J end lost 5 bases, and 11 bases lay between the germline ends. CDR3 length: 14 amino acids. Germline CDR1 SGHTA, CDR2 FQGNSA.

The sample holds a few counts of this clonotype. J is TRBJ2-1 and V is TRBV7-8; D gene ambiguous. V was shortened by 5 bases and J by 0 bases, with 11 bases between the two germline ends. From germline, CDR1 is SGHVS and CDR2 FQNEAQ. The CDR3 covers 15 residues. The CDR3 protein is CASSLTQSSYNEQFF. CDR3 bases: TGTGCCAGCAGCCTGACCCAGAGCTCCTACAATGAGCAGTTCTTC. Full variable domain (outside the CDR3, taken from reference TRBV7-8 and TRBJ2-1): GAGVSQSPRYKVAKRGQDVALRCDPISGHVSLFWYQQALGQGPEFLTYFQNEAQLDKSGLPSDRFFAERPEGSVSTLKIQRTQQEDSAVYLCASSLTQSSYNEQFFGPGTRLTVL.

Comment on this clonotype: With a much larger clone just one base away, this may be a read error. The chain carries TRBV7-6 and TRBJ2-5, with D unresolved. Trimming shortened V by 5 bases and J by 5 bases, and 18 bases separated the two germline ends. This CDR3 comprises 15 residues. CDR1 is SGHVS and CDR2 is FNYEAQ in the germline V gene. The CDR3 here is CASSPPKGPGETQYF. CDR3 coding DNA: TGTGCCAGCAGCCCTCCTAAGGGCCCGGGCGAGACCCAGTACTTC.

This chain joins TRBV7-2 and TRBJ1-4; 8 bases are shared with TRBD1. The CDR3 is 15 amino acids. Trimming removed 5 bases from V and 8 bases from J; junction bases left unmatched: 10. CDR1 is SGHTA and CDR2 is FQGNSA in the germline V gene. The CDR3 loop is CASSIRSGGDEKLFF. In DNA form, the CDR3 reads TGTGCCAGCAGCATCAGATCAGGGGGCGACGAAAAACTGTTTTTT.

In this sample, this clonotype turned up a few times. CDR3 sequence reads: CASSSAVGAGANVLTF. DNA of the CDR3: TGTGCCAGCAGCTCCGCGGTTGGGGCTGGGGCCAACGTCCTGACTTTC. This chain connects TRBV7-2 to TRBJ2-6, with D hard to call. Trimming took 4 bases from V and 2 from J, leaving 12 bases between them. The CDR3 has 16 residues. In germline, CDR1 is SGHTA, CDR2 FQGNSA.

The chain has TRBV14 and TRBJ1-2, with D tentatively TRBD1 (5 bases). Deletions cut 4 bases from V and 6 bases from J, with 15 bases between. This CDR3 is built from 14 residues. The germline V gene encodes CDR1 SGHDN and CDR2 FVKESK. The CDR3 nucleotides read TGTGCCAGCAGCCCCTTATCGGGGGTGGATGGCTACACCTTC. It translates to CASSPLSGVDGYTF. The full variable domain, rest sourced from reference TRBV14 and TRBJ1-2, is EAGVTQFPSHSVIEKGQTVTLRCDPISGHDNLYWYRRVMGKEIKFLLHFVKESKQDESGMPNNRFLAERTGGTYSTLKVQPAELEDSGVYFCASSPLSGVDGYTFGSGTRLTVV.

This clonotype was seen more than once but under ten times. This chain connects TRBV6-6 to TRBJ1-1; D not certain. V lost 1 base and J 4 bases, leaving 7 bases between the germline ends. The CDR3 spans 13 residues. Per germline, CDR1 MNHNY and CDR2 SVGAGI (reference sequence). CDR3: CASSYWESTEAFF. CDR3 sequence (DNA): TGTGCCAGCAGTTACTGGGAGAGCACTGAAGCTTTCTTT.

This clonotype was counted only a few times. The CDR3 reads CASSLSPHKGRYNEQFF. The CDR3 nucleotides read TGTGCCAGCAGTTTATCTCCTCACAAAGGCAGATACAATGAGCAGTTCTTC. This chain joins TRBV28 and TRBJ2-1, with no clear D. CDR3 length: 17 residues. Germline values: CDR1 MDHEN, CDR2 SYDVKM. Trimming shortened V by 1 base and J by 4 bases, and 17 bases separated the two germline ends.

This chain links TRBV7-9 with TRBJ2-3, with TRBD2 as a possible D gene (6 bases). The V end was cut by 1 base, the J end by 5 bases, with 19 bases between. There are 17 residues in the CDR3. Germline CDR1 reads SEHNR; CDR2 reads FQNEAQ (reference sequence). As DNA, the CDR3 is TGTGCCAGCAGCTTAGACCTAGGAGGGAGGTCGGAAGATACGCAGTATTTT. Translated: CASSLDLGGRSEDTQYF. Based on the CDR3 plus reference TRBV7-9 and TRBJ2-3, the full variable domain is DTGVSQNPRHKITKRGQNVTFRCDPISEHNRLYWYRQTLGQGPEFLTYFQNEAQLEKSRLLSDRFSAERPKGSFSTLEIQRTEQGDSAMYLCASSLDLGGRSEDTQYFGPGTRLTVL.

The sample holds a few counts of this clonotype. The chain combines TRBV19 with TRBJ2-1, with 9 bases that match TRBD1. With V trimmed by 5 bases and J by 0 bases, 17 bases remained unmatched. The CDR3 consists of 20 residues. CDR1 is LNHDA and CDR2 is SQIVND in the germline V gene (reference sequence). CDR3 DNA sequence: TGTGCCAGTAGTGCAGCCGGGACAGGGTCCTTCTTCAGCTCCTACAATGAGCAGTTCTTC. Translating it yields CASSAAGTGSFFSSYNEQFF.

This clonotype has a count of ten or more. The V and J genes are TRBV7-2 and TRBJ2-7, with 8 bases fitting TRBD2. The CDR3 consists of 14 residues. J lost 6 bases, V lost 1 base, and 5 bases had no gene match. The germline gives CDR1 SGHTA, CDR2 FQGNSA. The CDR3 loop is CASSLVGLGSEQYF. The DNA of the CDR3 is TGTGCCAGCAGCTTAGTGGGACTAGGGTCCGAGCAGTACTTC. The full variable domain, in which reference TRBV7-2 and TRBJ2-7 provide the parts outside the CDR3, is GAGVSQSPSNKVTEKGKDVELRCDPISGHTALYWYRQSLGQGLEFLIYFQGNSAPDKSGLPSDRFSAERTGGSVSTLTIQRTQQEDSAVYLCASSLVGLGSEQYFGPGTRLTVT.

This clonotype showed up many times. The V and J genes are TRBV7-2 and TRBJ2-2, with TRBD2 matching over 7 bases. CDR3 length: 14 amino acids. CDR1 SGHTA and CDR2 FQGNSA come from the germline V gene. V shed 6 bases and J 7 bases; nucleotides not matched to a gene: 8. CDR3 bases: TGTGCCAGCAGTCGAAGCGGGAATGACGGGGAGCTGTTTTTT. Translated: CASSRSGNDGELFF. The full variable domain, in which reference TRBV7-2 and TRBJ2-2 provide the parts outside the CDR3, is GAGVSQSPSNKVTEKGKDVELRCDPISGHTALYWYRQSLGQGLEFLIYFQGNSAPDKSGLPSDRFSAERTGGSVSTLTIQRTQQEDSAVYLCASSRSGNDGELFFGEGSRLTVL.

This chain links TRBV18 with TRBJ1-6, with D perhaps matching TRBD1 (5 bases). Germline values: CDR1 KGHSH, CDR2 LQKENI. Trimming shortened V by 3 bases and J by 5 bases, and 8 bases separated the two germline ends. This CDR3 region has 14 residues. CDR3 protein: CASSPTANNSPLHF. Here the CDR3 DNA reads TGTGCCAGCTCACCGACAGCTAATAATTCACCCCTCCACTTT.

This clonotype occurred a few times. The chain couples TRBV4-3 to TRBJ2-6; possible D gene TRBD2, 6 bases. Per the germline V gene, CDR1 is LGHNA and CDR2 is YSLEER. CDR3 length: 18 amino acids. Between the trimmed V and J ends, which lost 5 bases and 2 bases, there was a span of 19 bases. CDR3 loop: CASSERWRGSAGANVLTF. In nucleotides, the CDR3 is TGCGCCAGCAGCGAGAGGTGGAGGGGTTCTGCTGGGGCCAACGTCCTGACTTTC.

V usage is TRBV5-8 and J usage is TRBJ2-2, with D perhaps given as TRBD1 or TRBD2 (5 bases each). The V gene lost 5 bases and the J gene lost 12 bases, with 14 bases spanning the gap. The length of the CDR3 is 12 residues. Per the germline V gene, CDR1 is SGHTS and CDR2 is YDEGEE. CDR3 sequence: CASSPGTGKLFF. The CDR3 coding sequence is TGTGCCAGCAGTCCCGGGACGGGGAAGCTGTTTTTT.

This clonotype was recorded a few times. V and J are TRBV15 and TRBJ2-7, with D possibly being TRBD1 (6 bases). Germline V gives CDR1 LNHNV, CDR2 YYDKDF (reference sequence). Trimming cost V 1 base and J 2 bases, with 9 bases left between them. This CDR3 contains 14 residues. CDR3 amino acids: CATSRVEGAYEQYV. The CDR3 region has the DNA TGTGCCACCAGCAGAGTAGAGGGGGCCTACGAGCAGTACGTC.

This clonotype was seen only once. The CDR3 nucleotides are TGTGCCATCAGTGGGAACAAGGTTAATGAGACCCAGTACTTC. This codes for CAISGNKVNETQYF. The chain has TRBV10-3 and TRBJ2-5; D ambiguous. This CDR3 is built from 14 residues. Germline values: CDR1 ENHRY, CDR2 SYGVKD. V lost 4 bases and J 5 bases, leaving 14 bases between the germline ends.

V is TRBV6-5 and J is TRBJ2-1; 9 positions match TRBD2. Germline values: CDR1 MNHEY, CDR2 SVGAGI. Trimming removed 6 bases from V and 5 bases from J; junction bases left unmatched: 11. This CDR3 region has 16 residues. The DNA of the CDR3 is TGTGCCAGCAGATTTCTAGCGGGACGACGGAACAATGAGCAGTTCTTC. It encodes CASRFLAGRRNNEQFF.

This clonotype was observed a few times. The chain links TRBV24-1 to TRBJ1-2; TRBD1 might be the D (6 bases). Trimming left V 4 bases short and J 8 bases short, with 13 bases between. This CDR3 spans 13 amino acids. Germline V gene sequence: CDR1 KGHDR, CDR2 SFDVKD. DNA for the CDR3: TGTGCCACCAGTGACCAGGACAGACCCGGCTACACCTTC. This gives the protein CATSDQDRPGYTF.

This chain connects TRBV20-1 to TRBJ1-5; the D is unclear. Germline V gene lookup returns CDR1 DFQATT and CDR2 SNEGSKA (reference sequence). Trimming removed 5 bases from V and 3 bases from J, with 11 bases in between. The CDR3 covers 13 residues. In DNA, the CDR3 is TGCAGTGCTGAAAGACGGACCAATCAGCCCCAGCATTTT. Encoded protein: CSAERRTNQPQHF.